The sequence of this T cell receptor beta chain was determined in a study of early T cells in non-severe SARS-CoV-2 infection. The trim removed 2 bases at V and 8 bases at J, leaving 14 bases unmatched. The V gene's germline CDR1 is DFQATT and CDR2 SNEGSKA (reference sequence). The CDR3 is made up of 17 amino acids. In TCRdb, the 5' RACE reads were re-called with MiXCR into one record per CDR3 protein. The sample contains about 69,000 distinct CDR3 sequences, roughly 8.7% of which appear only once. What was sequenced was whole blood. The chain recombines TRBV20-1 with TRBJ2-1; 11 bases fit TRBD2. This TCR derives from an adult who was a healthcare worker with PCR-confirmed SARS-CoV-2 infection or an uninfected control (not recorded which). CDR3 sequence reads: CSARFSGRVKVRDEQFF. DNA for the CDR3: TGCAGTGCTAGATTTAGCGGGAGGGTAAAGGTCCGGGATGAGCAGTTCTTC.